Listed below are T cell receptor beta chains from one sample, sequenced in a study of blood T cell repertoires in COVID-19. This table comes from immunoSEQ multiplex PCR, and its TCRdb copy is limited to in-frame clones, with some not included. The table shows roughly 230,000 clones, with approximately 85% occurring only once. The sample was peripheral blood. These receptors came from a man aged 40-49 years with acute or convalescent COVID-19. CDR3s include the opening cysteine and the closing phenylalanine or tryptophan. Fields, in order: D gene, V gene, J gene, clone size, CDR3 DNA, CDR3 protein. The D gene is left open where the match is weak. Clone size appears in some rows only: once, few, many, or a class for an expanded clone.

d_call: TRBD1
v_call: TRBV6-6
j_call: TRBJ1-2
clone_size: NA
cdr3_nt: TGTGCCAGCAGTCCACAGGGGGTAGAAGGCTACACCTTC
cdr3_aa: CASSPQGVEGYTF

d_call: NA
v_call: TRBV5-1
j_call: TRBJ1-4
clone_size: NA
cdr3_nt: TGCGCCAGCAGGCGGGAACCCCAAAATGAAAAACTGTTTTTT
cdr3_aa: CASRREPQNEKLFF

d_call: NA
v_call: TRBV20-1
j_call: TRBJ1-5
clone_size: NA
cdr3_nt: TGCAGTGCTAGTAGGGAGATCGGTCCCTGGGGCAATCAGCCCCAGCATTTT
cdr3_aa: CSASREIGPWGNQPQHF

d_call: TRBD1
v_call: TRBV5-1
j_call: TRBJ1-1
clone_size: NA
cdr3_nt: TGCGCCAGCAGCCCAGGGACAGCCAAACCTGAAGCTTTCTTT
cdr3_aa: CASSPGTAKPEAFF

d_call: NA
v_call: TRBV28
j_call: TRBJ2-3
clone_size: NA
cdr3_nt: TGTGCCAGCAGTCGGACAGTTAGCACAGATACGCAGTATTTT
cdr3_aa: CASSRTVSTDTQYF

d_call: NA
v_call: TRBV11-2
j_call: TRBJ1-4
clone_size: NA
cdr3_nt: TGTGCCAGCAGCTTGGGCCTAAGGGAAAAACTGTTTTTT
cdr3_aa: CASSLGLREKLFF

d_call: NA
v_call: TRBV30
j_call: TRBJ1-2
clone_size: few
cdr3_nt: TGTGCCTGGAGTGTCGGGATAGGGAGGGAGGAAGGCTACACCTTC
cdr3_aa: CAWSVGIGREEGYTF

d_call: NA
v_call: TRBV5-4
j_call: TRBJ2-5
clone_size: NA
cdr3_nt: TGTGCCAGCAGACCATCGGACAGACTCTCGGCCCAGTACTTC
cdr3_aa: CASRPSDRLSAQYF

d_call: NA
v_call: TRBV3-1/TRBV3-2
j_call: TRBJ2-1
clone_size: NA
cdr3_nt: TGTGCCAGCAGCCAGGGGGCGCCGGGTGAGCAGTTCTTC
cdr3_aa: CASSQGAPGEQFF

d_call: TRBD2
v_call: TRBV5-1
j_call: TRBJ2-5
clone_size: NA
cdr3_nt: TGCGCCAGCGCAGCTAGCGGCCCCCAAGAGACCCAGTACTTC
cdr3_aa: CASAASGPQETQYF

d_call: TRBD2
v_call: TRBV5-4
j_call: TRBJ2-5
clone_size: NA
cdr3_nt: TGTGCCAGCAGCCCCAGGACTAGCCGGGAGACCCAGTACTTC
cdr3_aa: CASSPRTSRETQYF

d_call: TRBD1
v_call: TRBV20-1
j_call: TRBJ2-1
clone_size: NA
cdr3_nt: TGCAGTGCTAGTGTGGCAGGGGGCGCCAACAATGAGCAGTTCTTC
cdr3_aa: CSASVAGGANNEQFF

d_call: TRBD2
v_call: TRBV4-2
j_call: TRBJ2-2
clone_size: NA
cdr3_nt: TGTGCCAGCAGTCATGGGACTAAAAACACCGGGGAGCTGTTTTTT
cdr3_aa: CASSHGTKNTGELFF

d_call: TRBD2
v_call: TRBV5-4
j_call: TRBJ2-1
clone_size: NA
cdr3_nt: TGTGCCAGCAGCCCGGCCGGGACTAGCGGGCGGGGTGAGCAGTTCTTC
cdr3_aa: CASSPAGTSGRGEQFF

d_call: NA
v_call: TRBV30
j_call: TRBJ1-1
clone_size: NA
cdr3_nt: TGTGCCTGGAGGGACTTTGGACAGCCCGAAAATAAAGCTTTCTTT
cdr3_aa: CAWRDFGQPENKAFF

d_call: NA
v_call: TRBV9
j_call: TRBJ1-2
clone_size: NA
cdr3_nt: TGTGCCAGCAGCGTACAGGGACTGTCGAACTATGGCTACACCTTC
cdr3_aa: CASSVQGLSNYGYTF

d_call: TRBD1
v_call: TRBV19
j_call: TRBJ1-4
clone_size: NA
cdr3_nt: TGTGCCAGTAGTATAAACAGGGGTGAAAAACTGTTTTTT
cdr3_aa: CASSINRGEKLFF

d_call: NA
v_call: TRBV19
j_call: TRBJ1-4
clone_size: NA
cdr3_nt: TGTGCCAGTAGAGTGACAGCTTCTAATGAAAAACTGTTTTTT
cdr3_aa: CASRVTASNEKLFF

d_call: NA
v_call: TRBV2
j_call: TRBJ1-1
clone_size: once
cdr3_nt: TGTGCCAGCAGTGAAGAGGGGCAGAACACTGAAGCTTTCTTT
cdr3_aa: CASSEEGQNTEAFF

d_call: NA
v_call: TRBV28
j_call: TRBJ2-5
clone_size: NA
cdr3_nt: TGTGCCAGCAGTTTAAGGTCTTGGGTCGGGGAGACCCAGTACTTC
cdr3_aa: CASSLRSWVGETQYF

d_call: NA
v_call: TRBV28
j_call: TRBJ1-5
clone_size: NA
cdr3_nt: TGTGCCAGCAGATCAAGTCAGGGTAATCAGCCCCAGCATTTT
cdr3_aa: CASRSSQGNQPQHF

d_call: TRBD1
v_call: TRBV5-6
j_call: TRBJ1-2
clone_size: NA
cdr3_nt: TGTGCCAGCAGCCCAGGGACAGGGTTTAGTGGCTACACCTTC
cdr3_aa: CASSPGTGFSGYTF

d_call: NA
v_call: TRBV5-1
j_call: TRBJ1-1
clone_size: few
cdr3_nt: TGCGCCAGCAGCCGCGGTATGGCACAAACAAGGAACACTGAAGCTTTCTTT
cdr3_aa: CASSRGMAQTRNTEAFF

d_call: NA
v_call: TRBV7-9
j_call: TRBJ2-7
clone_size: NA
cdr3_nt: TGTGCCAGCAGCTTAGCTGCGGGCCCCTACGAGCAGTACTTC
cdr3_aa: CASSLAAGPYEQYF

d_call: TRBD1
v_call: TRBV2
j_call: TRBJ1-1
clone_size: many
cdr3_nt: TGTGCCAGCAGGGACGACAGGGGACAGACTGAAGCTTTCTTT
cdr3_aa: CASRDDRGQTEAFF

d_call: NA
v_call: TRBV19
j_call: TRBJ1-1
clone_size: NA
cdr3_nt: TGTGCCAGTAGCTCCCGGGCGGGGAACACTGAAGCTTTCTTT
cdr3_aa: CASSSRAGNTEAFF

d_call: NA
v_call: TRBV5-1
j_call: TRBJ2-1
clone_size: NA
cdr3_nt: TGCGCCAGCAGCCCCCCGAGCTCCTACAATGAGCAGTTCTTC
cdr3_aa: CASSPPSSYNEQFF

d_call: NA
v_call: TRBV7-8
j_call: TRBJ2-1
clone_size: NA
cdr3_nt: TGTGCCAGCAGCTTCGCAACCCAATCGGATGAGCAGTTCTTC
cdr3_aa: CASSFATQSDEQFF

d_call: TRBD1
v_call: TRBV13
j_call: TRBJ2-7
clone_size: NA
cdr3_nt: TGTGCCAGTAGACCGGGACAGGGAGCATACGAGCAGTACTTC
cdr3_aa: CASRPGQGAYEQYF

d_call: NA
v_call: TRBV28
j_call: TRBJ2-7
clone_size: NA
cdr3_nt: TGTGCCAGCAGTTTGCCGGGACAAAGGATCTACGAGCAGTACTTC
cdr3_aa: CASSLPGQRIYEQYF

d_call: TRBD1
v_call: TRBV19
j_call: TRBJ1-1
clone_size: NA
cdr3_nt: TGTGCCAGTAGTGGTCTACAGGGGTGGAACACTGAAGCTTTCTTT
cdr3_aa: CASSGLQGWNTEAFF

d_call: NA
v_call: TRBV4-3
j_call: TRBJ2-3
clone_size: NA
cdr3_nt: TGCGCCAGCAGCCAAGGTCGAAGCGGGCGTTTGGGTACGCAGTATTTT
cdr3_aa: CASSQGRSGRLGTQYF

d_call: NA
v_call: TRBV6-6
j_call: TRBJ2-7
clone_size: NA
cdr3_nt: TGTGCCAGCAGTTACTCGGAGACGGACTCTTCCTACGAGCAGTACTTC
cdr3_aa: CASSYSETDSSYEQYF

d_call: NA
v_call: TRBV20-1
j_call: TRBJ2-1
clone_size: once
cdr3_nt: TGCAGTGTCGAGCACAATGAGCAGTTCTTC
cdr3_aa: CSVEHNEQFF

d_call: TRBD1
v_call: TRBV28
j_call: TRBJ1-2
clone_size: few
cdr3_nt: TGTGCCAGCATCCCGTCCGGGACAGGGCCCCTACTGAAAGGCTACACCTTC
cdr3_aa: CASIPSGTGPLLKGYTF

d_call: TRBD1
v_call: TRBV7-3
j_call: TRBJ2-1
clone_size: NA
cdr3_nt: TGTGCCAGCAGCTTAGGGACAGGGATTTTCGATGAGCAGTTCTTC
cdr3_aa: CASSLGTGIFDEQFF

d_call: TRBD1
v_call: TRBV3-1/TRBV3-2
j_call: TRBJ2-7
clone_size: NA
cdr3_nt: TGTGCCAGCAGCTTCAGGGGGGAGCAGTACTTC
cdr3_aa: CASSFRGEQYF

d_call: TRBD1
v_call: TRBV6-5
j_call: TRBJ1-2
clone_size: NA
cdr3_nt: TGTGCCAGCAGCCGACAGGGATTTAACTATGGCTACACCTTC
cdr3_aa: CASSRQGFNYGYTF

d_call: NA
v_call: TRBV7-9
j_call: TRBJ1-2
clone_size: NA
cdr3_nt: TGTGCCAGCAGCCCTATCGGCACCTTC
cdr3_aa: CASSPIGTF

d_call: TRBD2
v_call: TRBV19
j_call: TRBJ2-7
clone_size: NA
cdr3_nt: TGTGCCAGTAGTCGGGATAGCGGGGGTGCCTCCTACGAGCAGTACTTC
cdr3_aa: CASSRDSGGASYEQYF

d_call: TRBD1
v_call: TRBV9
j_call: TRBJ2-2
clone_size: once
cdr3_nt: TGTGCCAGCAGCGTAGATGACAGGGGGGCCGGGGAGCTGTTTTTT
cdr3_aa: CASSVDDRGAGELFF

d_call: NA
v_call: TRBV6-1
j_call: TRBJ1-6
clone_size: NA
cdr3_nt: TGTGCCAGCAGTGAATATGCGACAGGTCGCTCACCCCTCCACTTT
cdr3_aa: CASSEYATGRSPLHF

d_call: NA
v_call: TRBV5-1
j_call: TRBJ2-5
clone_size: NA
cdr3_nt: TGCGCCAGCAGCTTGGATTCTCGGGGTGAGACCCAGTACTTC
cdr3_aa: CASSLDSRGETQYF

d_call: TRBD1
v_call: TRBV27
j_call: TRBJ1-6
clone_size: NA
cdr3_nt: TGTGCCAGCAGCCGGGACAGACAAAATTCACCCCTCCACTTT
cdr3_aa: CASSRDRQNSPLHF

d_call: NA
v_call: TRBV6-1
j_call: TRBJ1-4
clone_size: once
cdr3_nt: TGTGCCAGCAGTGAAGGTCAGGCAACTAATGAAAAACTGTTTTTT
cdr3_aa: CASSEGQATNEKLFF

d_call: TRBD1
v_call: TRBV9
j_call: TRBJ2-1
clone_size: NA
cdr3_nt: TGTGCCAGCAGCGTAGCTACAGGGGGGTCCCTATACAATGAGCAGTTCTTC
cdr3_aa: CASSVATGGSLYNEQFF

d_call: TRBD2
v_call: TRBV10-2
j_call: TRBJ2-7
clone_size: NA
cdr3_nt: TGCGCCAGCAGAGTAGCGGGGGCGAGCTCCTACGAGCAGTACTTC
cdr3_aa: CASRVAGASSYEQYF

d_call: NA
v_call: TRBV14
j_call: TRBJ2-2
clone_size: NA
cdr3_nt: TGTGCCAGCAGCCAAGAATACAGGGACACCGGGGAGCTGTTTTTT
cdr3_aa: CASSQEYRDTGELFF

d_call: NA
v_call: TRBV9
j_call: TRBJ2-1
clone_size: NA
cdr3_nt: TGTGCCAGCAGCGAGGGGGACGGTTATGAGCAGTTCTTC
cdr3_aa: CASSEGDGYEQFF

d_call: NA
v_call: TRBV6-5
j_call: TRBJ2-2
clone_size: NA
cdr3_nt: TGTGCCAGCAGGGGGCTAGCGAACACCGGGGAGCTGTTTTTT
cdr3_aa: CASRGLANTGELFF

d_call: NA
v_call: TRBV12-3/TRBV12-4
j_call: TRBJ1-2
clone_size: few
cdr3_nt: TGTGCCAGCAGTTTAATCGCGAGTGGCTACACCTTC
cdr3_aa: CASSLIASGYTF

d_call: NA
v_call: TRBV3-1/TRBV3-2
j_call: TRBJ1-3
clone_size: NA
cdr3_nt: TGTGCCAGCAGCCGACGGGGACCACAGGGCCAGAGAAACACCATATATTTT
cdr3_aa: CASSRRGPQGQRNTIYF

d_call: NA
v_call: TRBV5-1
j_call: TRBJ1-2
clone_size: NA
cdr3_nt: TGCGCCAGCAGCTTGGCCCACCCTACGGACTATGGCTACACCTTC
cdr3_aa: CASSLAHPTDYGYTF